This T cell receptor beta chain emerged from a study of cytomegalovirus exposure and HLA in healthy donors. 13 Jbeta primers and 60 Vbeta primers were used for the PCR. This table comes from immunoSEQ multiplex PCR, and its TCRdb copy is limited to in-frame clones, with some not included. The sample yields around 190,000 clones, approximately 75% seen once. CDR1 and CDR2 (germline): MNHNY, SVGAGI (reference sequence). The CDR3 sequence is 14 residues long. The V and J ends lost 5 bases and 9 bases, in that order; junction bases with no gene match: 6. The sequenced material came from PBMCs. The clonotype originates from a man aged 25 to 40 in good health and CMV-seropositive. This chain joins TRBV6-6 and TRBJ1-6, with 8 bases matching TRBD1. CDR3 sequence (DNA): TGTGCCAGCAGTGTGGGACAGGCTGCTTCACCCCTCCACTTT. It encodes CASSVGQAASPLHF.